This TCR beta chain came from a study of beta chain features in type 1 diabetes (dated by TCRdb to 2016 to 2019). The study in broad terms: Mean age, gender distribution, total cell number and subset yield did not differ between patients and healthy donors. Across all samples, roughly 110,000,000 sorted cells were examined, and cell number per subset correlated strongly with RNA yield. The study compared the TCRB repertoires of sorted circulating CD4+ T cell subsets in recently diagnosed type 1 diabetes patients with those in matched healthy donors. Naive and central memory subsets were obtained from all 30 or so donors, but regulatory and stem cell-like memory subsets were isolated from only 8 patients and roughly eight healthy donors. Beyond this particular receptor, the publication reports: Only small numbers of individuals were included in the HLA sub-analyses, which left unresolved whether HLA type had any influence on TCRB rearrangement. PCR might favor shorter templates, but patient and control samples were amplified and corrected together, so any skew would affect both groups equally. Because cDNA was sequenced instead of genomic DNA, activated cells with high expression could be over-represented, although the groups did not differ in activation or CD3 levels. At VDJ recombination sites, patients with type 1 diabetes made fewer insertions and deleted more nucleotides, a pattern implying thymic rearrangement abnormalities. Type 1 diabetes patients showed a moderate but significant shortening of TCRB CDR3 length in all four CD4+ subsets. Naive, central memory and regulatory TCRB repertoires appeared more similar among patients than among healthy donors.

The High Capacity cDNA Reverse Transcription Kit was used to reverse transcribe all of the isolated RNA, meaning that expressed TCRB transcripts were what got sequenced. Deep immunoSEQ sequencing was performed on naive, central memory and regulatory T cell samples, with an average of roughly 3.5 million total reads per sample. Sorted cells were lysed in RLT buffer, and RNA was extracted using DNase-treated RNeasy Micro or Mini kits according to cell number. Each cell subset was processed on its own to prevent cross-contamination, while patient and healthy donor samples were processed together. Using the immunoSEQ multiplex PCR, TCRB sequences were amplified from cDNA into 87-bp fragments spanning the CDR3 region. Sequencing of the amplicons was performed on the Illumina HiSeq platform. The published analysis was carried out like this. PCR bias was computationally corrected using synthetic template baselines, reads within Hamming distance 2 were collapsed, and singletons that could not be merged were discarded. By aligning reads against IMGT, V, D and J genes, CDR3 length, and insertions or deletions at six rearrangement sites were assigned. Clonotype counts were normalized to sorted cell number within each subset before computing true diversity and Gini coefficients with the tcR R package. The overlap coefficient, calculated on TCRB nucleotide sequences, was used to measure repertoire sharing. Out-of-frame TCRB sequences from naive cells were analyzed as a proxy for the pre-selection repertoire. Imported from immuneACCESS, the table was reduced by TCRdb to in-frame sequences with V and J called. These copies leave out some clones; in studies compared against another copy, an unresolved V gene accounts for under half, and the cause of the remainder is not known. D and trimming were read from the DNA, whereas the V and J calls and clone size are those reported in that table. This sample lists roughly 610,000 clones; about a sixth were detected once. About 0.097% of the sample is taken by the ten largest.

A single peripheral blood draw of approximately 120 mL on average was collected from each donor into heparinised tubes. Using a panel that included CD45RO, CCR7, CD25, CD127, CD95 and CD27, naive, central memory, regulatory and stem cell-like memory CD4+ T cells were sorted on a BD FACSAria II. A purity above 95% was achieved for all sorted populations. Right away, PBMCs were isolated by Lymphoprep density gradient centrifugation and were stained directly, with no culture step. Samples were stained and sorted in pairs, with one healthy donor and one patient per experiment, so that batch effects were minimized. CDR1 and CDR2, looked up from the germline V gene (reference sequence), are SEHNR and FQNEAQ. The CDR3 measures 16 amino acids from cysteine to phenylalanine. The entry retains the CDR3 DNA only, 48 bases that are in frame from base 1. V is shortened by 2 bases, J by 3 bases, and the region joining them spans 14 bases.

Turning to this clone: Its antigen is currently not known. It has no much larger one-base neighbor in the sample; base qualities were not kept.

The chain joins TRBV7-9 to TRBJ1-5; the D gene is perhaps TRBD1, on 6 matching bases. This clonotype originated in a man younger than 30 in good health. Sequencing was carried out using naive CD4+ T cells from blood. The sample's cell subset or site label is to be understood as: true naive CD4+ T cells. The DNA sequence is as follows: TGTGCCAGCAGCTTATCGGGCAGGGGCCACAATCAGCCCCAGCATTTT. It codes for CASSLSGRGHNQPQHF.